The 29 T cell receptor beta chains listed next were all sequenced from one sample in a study of T cell changes during pregnancy in multiple sclerosis. Only in-frame clones appear in the TCRdb table, and some are missing; sequencing was by immunoSEQ multiplex PCR. This repertoire shows 70,000 to 100,000 clones, about 94% found once; its top ten account for roughly 2.4%. Sequencing used peripheral blood, obtained in the third trimester of pregnancy. The receptors stem from a female donor with multiple sclerosis, enrolled in a pregnancy study.

The V call is TRBV29-1, the J call TRBJ2-1; D remains unclear. The V end was cut by 3 bases, the J end by 9 bases, with 12 bases between. The V gene's germline CDR1 is SQVTM and CDR2 ANQGSEA. The CDR3 has 12 amino acids. CDR3 sequence reads: CSVDGTRFEQFF. DNA for the CDR3: TGCAGCGTTGATGGTACGAGATTTGAGCAGTTCTTC.

The chain joins TRBV29-1 to TRBJ2-1, with 8 nucleotides matching TRBD1. Trimming removed 4 bases from V and 12 bases from J; junction bases left unmatched: 17. Germline V lookup: CDR1 SQVTM, CDR2 ANQGSEA. CDR3 length: 15 residues. In DNA, the CDR3 is TGCAGCGTTGTGGGGGGACAGGAGGGGACAGATTGGCAGTTCTTC. Translating gives CSVVGGQEGTDWQFF.

The V gene is TRBV2, the J gene TRBJ2-7; D gene ambiguous. Germline CDR1 SNHLY, CDR2 FYNNEI. The ends were cut back, 6 bases at V and 1 base at J, with 7 bases in the middle. This CDR3 region has 12 residues. The CDR3 sequence is CASRTRSYEQYF. In DNA form, the CDR3 reads TGTGCCAGCAGGACACGATCCTACGAGCAGTACTTC.

The chain has TRBV28 and TRBJ2-7, with 9 bases identical to TRBD1. This CDR3 is built from 15 residues. Germline lookup yields CDR1 MDHEN and CDR2 SYDVKM. The V segment lost 2 bases and the J segment 0 bases; nucleotides outside the gene matches: 2. This chain's CDR3 is CASSLGTGLSYEQYF. As DNA, the CDR3 is TGTGCCAGCAGTTTAGGGACAGGGCTCTCCTACGAGCAGTACTTC.

This clone was seen only a few times. V usage is TRBV27 and J usage is TRBJ1-1; 9 nucleotides agree with TRBD1. V shed 7 bases, J shed 1 base, and the junction held 4 bases outside the gene matches. CDR1 is MNHEY and CDR2 is SMNVEV in the germline V gene (reference sequence). CDR3 length: 14 residues. The CDR3 region has the DNA TGTGCCAGCACTTTGACAGGGGGGAACACTGAAGCTTTCTTT. This translates into CASTLTGGNTEAFF.

The CDR3, as DNA: TGTGCCAGCAGCTTATTTCTAGCGGGAGGGCCAGAGACCCAGTACTTC. This gives the protein CASSLFLAGGPETQYF. This chain connects TRBV7-8 to TRBJ2-5; 12 bases line up with TRBD2. Germline values: CDR1 SGHVS, CDR2 FQNEAQ. The CDR3 is 16 amino acids. With 2 bases clipped from V and 4 bases from J, the junction kept 5 bases outside the gene matches.

The chain joins TRBV2 to TRBJ2-5, with TRBD1 identical over 8 bases. The CDR3 runs to 16 residues. Germline lookup yields CDR1 SNHLY and CDR2 FYNNEI. V shed 5 bases and J 2 bases; nucleotides not matched to a gene: 10. In nucleotides, the CDR3 is TGTGCCAGCAGTTGGACAGGGAGGATGGGGCAAGAGACCCAGTACTTC. As protein: CASSWTGRMGQETQYF.

J is TRBJ2-7 and V is TRBV9; 11 bases align to TRBD2. The V gene end was trimmed by 0 bases and the J gene end by 3 bases; junction bases not matched to a gene: 5. Germline-derived CDR1 and CDR2 are SGDLS and YYNGEE. This CDR3 region has 16 residues. In DNA, the CDR3 is TGTGCCAGCAGCGTAGGGGAGGGACTAGCGGACTACGAGCAGTACTTC. Translating gives CASSVGEGLADYEQYF. The full variable domain, completed using reference TRBV9 and TRBJ2-7, is DSGVTQTPKHLITATGQRVTLRCSPRSGDLSVYWYQQSLDQGLQFLIQYYNGEERAKGNILERFSAQQFPDLHSELNLSSLELGDSALYFCASSVGEGLADYEQYFGPGTRLTVT.

This sequence joins TRBV10-3 and TRBJ1-1; possibly TRBD1 for D (6 bases). Between the trimmed V and J ends, which lost 6 bases and 5 bases, there was a span of 13 bases. Germline V gene lookup returns CDR1 ENHRY and CDR2 SYGVKD. This CDR3 comprises 13 residues. The CDR3 is CAIRPDSTTEAFF. The CDR3 DNA reads as TGTGCCATCAGGCCGGACAGTACAACTGAAGCTTTCTTT.

CDR3 bases: TGTGCCAGCAGCTCCGCCGGGACAGGGGGAGAGACCCAGTACTTC. Encoded protein: CASSSAGTGGETQYF. The chain combines TRBV7-9 with TRBJ2-5; 11 bases agree with TRBD1. V was clipped by 4 bases and J by 4 bases; unmatched bases: 5. This CDR3 has 15 amino acids. The germline CDR1 and CDR2 sequences are SEHNR and FQNEAQ (reference sequence).

The CDR3 DNA follows: TGTGCCAGCAGCTTTCTTCGTGGTCCACAGGGGGCGAGCGGCTACACCTTC. Protein product: CASSFLRGPQGASGYTF. This chain connects TRBV11-2 to TRBJ1-2; the match to TRBD1 covers 9 bases. The V segment lost 3 bases and the J segment 8 bases; nucleotides outside the gene matches: 16. Germline-derived CDR1 and CDR2 are SGHAT and FQNNGV. This CDR3 is built from 17 residues.

The chain employs TRBV14 and TRBJ2-7; 12 positions match TRBD1. The length of the CDR3 is 16 residues. Trimming removed 2 bases from V and 6 bases from J; junction bases left unmatched: 8. The germline V gene encodes CDR1 SGHDN and CDR2 FVKESK. CDR3 protein: CASSQRAGTGGGEQYF. The CDR3 nucleotides are TGTGCCAGCAGCCAAAGAGCCGGGACAGGGGGCGGCGAGCAGTACTTC.

J is TRBJ2-7 and V is TRBV6-1; 9 nucleotides match TRBD1. Losses at the gene ends were 4 bases for V and 6 bases for J; bases not matched to a gene: 7. The CDR3 sequence is 14 residues long. The germline V gene has CDR1 MNHNS and CDR2 SASEGT. The CDR3 DNA sequence: TGTGCCAGCAGTGGGGGACAGGGCGGGCGCGAGCAGTACTTC. This encodes CASSGGQGGREQYF.

The chain has TRBV9 and TRBJ2-1, with TRBD2 matching 8 bases. The CDR3 is made up of 16 amino acids. Trimming removed 0 bases from V and 3 bases from J; junction bases left unmatched: 5. Germline V lookup: CDR1 SGDLS, CDR2 YYNGEE. Written as DNA, the CDR3 is TGTGCCAGCAGCGTAGCAACAGCGGGGGTCTACAATGAGCAGTTCTTC. Translation gives CASSVATAGVYNEQFF.

This clone has just a few counts. CDR3: CASSHLAGGPSSYNEQFF. CDR3 DNA: TGTGCCAGCAGCCACCTAGCGGGAGGGCCGAGCTCCTACAATGAGCAGTTCTTC. V usage is TRBV28 and J usage is TRBJ2-1, with 12 nucleotides matching TRBD2. The CDR3 has 18 amino acids. Germline assignment: CDR1 MDHEN and CDR2 SYDVKM. With V trimmed by 6 bases and J by 0 bases, 9 bases remained unmatched.

This clone was seen just once. V is TRBV11-2 and J is TRBJ2-7; 7 bases align to TRBD1. CDR3 length equals 17 residues. Germline V lookup: CDR1 SGHAT, CDR2 FQNNGV. With V trimmed by 5 bases and J by 4 bases, 17 bases remained unmatched. The CDR3 region is CASSPGRVTGSPYEQYF. The CDR3 coding sequence is TGTGCCAGCAGCCCTGGGCGAGTGACAGGGTCACCTTACGAGCAGTACTTC.

The V gene is TRBV7-8, the J gene TRBJ1-5; D might be TRBD1 (6 bases). This CDR3 spans 16 amino acids. The V end was cut by 2 bases, the J end by 0 bases, with 11 bases between. Per germline, CDR1 SGHVS and CDR2 FQNEAQ. CDR3 DNA sequence: TGTGCCAGCAGCTTAAAGCGGACAGATAGCAATCAGCCCCAGCATTTT. Protein product: CASSLKRTDSNQPQHF.

Here the CDR3 reads CASRNIGRASGETQYF. The DNA of the CDR3 is TGCGCCAGCAGAAATATAGGGCGGGCGTCGGGAGAGACCCAGTACTTC. This rearrangement joins TRBV5-1 to TRBJ2-5; D might be TRBD2 (5 bases). The V end lost 5 bases, the J end lost 4 bases, and 21 bases lay between the germline ends. The CDR3 length is 16 residues. Per the germline V gene, CDR1 is SGHRS and CDR2 is YFSETQ. Variable domain in full (rest from reference TRBV5-1 and TRBJ2-5): KAGVTQTPRYLIKTRGQQVTLSCSPISGHRSVSWYQQTPGQGLQFLFEYFSETQRNKGNFPGRFSGRQFSNSRSEMNVSTLELGDSALYLCASRNIGRASGETQYFGPGTRLLVL.

This clone was counted once. The chain combines TRBV11-2 with TRBJ2-1; the D gene is possibly TRBD2 (6 bases). The germline V gene encodes CDR1 SGHAT and CDR2 FQNNGV. V dropped 1 base and J dropped 12 bases, with 22 bases sitting between them. This CDR3 has 16 residues. The DNA of the CDR3 is TGTGCCAGCAGCTTAGCCGGGGGTGGGACCGACGGAATGCAGTTCTTC. Protein: CASSLAGGGTDGMQFF. The complete variable domain, with remaining parts taken from reference TRBV11-2 and TRBJ2-1, reads EAGVAQSPRYKIIEKRQSVAFWCNPISGHATLYWYQQILGQGPKLLIQFQNNGVVDDSQLPKDRFSAERLKGVDSTLKIQPAKLEDSAVYLCASSLAGGGTDGMQFFGPGTRLTVL.

The chain couples TRBV5-8 to TRBJ1-5; 7 nucleotides agree with TRBD1. Germline V gene sequence: CDR1 SGHTS, CDR2 YDEGEE. The J segment lost 4 bases and the V segment lost 2 bases, leaving 6 bases of the junction unmatched. This CDR3 comprises 15 residues. The CDR3 region is CASSFNRGINQPQHF. DNA of the CDR3: TGTGCCAGCAGCTTTAACAGGGGCATAAATCAGCCCCAGCATTTT.

This clone was found once. This same CDR3 is encoded by further DNA sequences in the sample. The V gene is TRBV19, the J gene TRBJ2-7; 8 bases map to TRBD1. This CDR3 region has 13 residues. Germline V CDR1 and CDR2: LNHDA, SQIVND (reference sequence). Unmatched junction bases numbered 4, after V lost 6 bases and J lost 3 bases. The CDR3 is CASSSGQGYEQYF. CDR3 coding DNA: TGTGCCAGTAGCTCCGGACAGGGCTACGAGCAGTACTTC. The full variable domain, rest sourced from reference TRBV19 and TRBJ2-7, is DGGITQSPKYLFRKEGQNVTLSCEQNLNHDAMYWYRQDPGQGLRLIYYSQIVNDFQKGDIAEGYSVSREKKESFPLTVTSAQKNPTAFYLCASSSGQGYEQYFGPGTRLTVT.

The chain links TRBV9 to TRBJ2-1, with D perhaps matching TRBD2 (5 bases). Germline values: CDR1 SGDLS, CDR2 YYNGEE. This CDR3 region has 13 residues. V lost 1 base and J lost 7, with 9 bases in between. CDR3 in DNA: TGTGCCAGCAGCGTAAGCCCGGGGAATGAGCAGTTCTTC. It is translated as CASSVSPGNEQFF.

V gene TRBV6-1 combines with J gene TRBJ2-1; maybe TRBD1 (6 bases). This CDR3 is 13 amino acids long. The germline gives CDR1 MNHNS, CDR2 SASEGT. V lost 8 bases and J 7 bases, leaving 15 bases between the germline ends. The CDR3 coding sequence is TGTGCCAGCGGTCGGACAGCTAAGAATGAGCAGTTCTTC. This encodes CASGRTAKNEQFF.

This clone was observed a single time. The V gene is TRBV19, the J gene TRBJ2-4, with D possibly being TRBD1 (6 bases). V was clipped by 5 bases and J by 3 bases, with 11 bases between them. The CDR3 is 14 amino acids. Germline V gene lookup returns CDR1 LNHDA and CDR2 SQIVND (reference sequence). CDR3 coding DNA: TGTGCCAGTAGTCATTCAGGGGACAAAAACATTCAGTACTTC. It is translated as CASSHSGDKNIQYF.

The gene calls are TRBV9 and TRBJ2-1; D possibly corresponds to TRBD1 (6 bases). Between the trimmed V and J ends, which lost 0 bases and 0 bases, there was a span of 7 bases. Germline values: CDR1 SGDLS, CDR2 YYNGEE. The CDR3 is 15 residues long. The CDR3 loop is CASSVEDSSYNEQFF. The DNA of the CDR3 is TGTGCCAGCAGCGTAGAGGACAGCTCCTACAATGAGCAGTTCTTC.

The chain carries TRBV25-1 and TRBJ1-5; D perhaps matches TRBD1 (6 bases). Germline values: CDR1 MGHDK, CDR2 SYGVNS. This CDR3 is 16 amino acids long. Between the trimmed V and J ends, which lost 1 base and 2 bases, there was a span of 12 bases. CDR3 amino acids: CASSEWGGQGNQPQHF. The DNA of the CDR3 is TGTGCCAGCAGTGAATGGGGGGGGCAGGGCAATCAGCCCCAGCATTTT.

This chain connects TRBV15 to TRBJ2-5; 8 positions agree with TRBD1. Looked up from germline, CDR1 is LNHNV and CDR2 is YYDKDF (reference sequence). The CDR3 has 15 residues. V gave up 8 bases and J gave up 5 bases; unmatched junction bases: 13. The CDR3 DNA sequence: TGTGCCACCGAGGCAGACAGGGGAACGTCGGAGACCCAGTACTTC. It codes for CATEADRGTSETQYF. The full variable domain, completed using reference TRBV15 and TRBJ2-5, is DAMVIQNPRYQVTQFGKPVTLSCSQTLNHNVMYWYQQKSSQAPKLLFHYYDKDFNNEADTPDNFQSRRPNTSFCFLDIRSPGLGDTAMYLCATEADRGTSETQYFGPGTRLLVL.

The rearrangement uses TRBV25-1 and TRBJ2-1, with D perhaps TRBD1 (7 bases). Between the trimmed V and J ends, which lost 8 bases and 6 bases, there was a span of 17 bases. CDR3 size: 14 residues. Germline CDR1 MGHDK, CDR2 SYGVNS. The CDR3 is CASRDQGGANEQFF. The CDR3 nucleotides are TGTGCCAGCCGGGACCAGGGGGGAGCCAATGAGCAGTTCTTC.

The DNA of the CDR3 is TGTGCCAGCAGTTCCCACCATAGCGGGAGGCGGGGGAATGAGCAGTTCTTC. This translates into CASSSHHSGRRGNEQFF. This sequence joins TRBV27 and TRBJ2-1, with TRBD2 identical over 10 bases. CDR3 length: 17 amino acids. CDR1 MNHEY and CDR2 SMNVEV come from the germline V gene (reference sequence). V shed 4 bases and J 7 bases; nucleotides not matched to a gene: 13.